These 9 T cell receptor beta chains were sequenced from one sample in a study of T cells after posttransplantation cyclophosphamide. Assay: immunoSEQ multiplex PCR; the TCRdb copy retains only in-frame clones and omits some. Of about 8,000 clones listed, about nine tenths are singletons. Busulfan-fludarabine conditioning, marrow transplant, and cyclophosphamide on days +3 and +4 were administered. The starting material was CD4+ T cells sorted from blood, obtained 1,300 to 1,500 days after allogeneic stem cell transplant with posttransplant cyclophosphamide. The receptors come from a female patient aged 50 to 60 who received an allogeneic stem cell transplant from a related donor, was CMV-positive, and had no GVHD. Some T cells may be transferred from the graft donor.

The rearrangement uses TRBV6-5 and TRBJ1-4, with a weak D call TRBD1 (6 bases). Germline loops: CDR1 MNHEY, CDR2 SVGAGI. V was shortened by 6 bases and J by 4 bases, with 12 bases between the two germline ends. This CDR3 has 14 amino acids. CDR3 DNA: TGTGCCAGCAGCCCGACAGGACGTAATGAAAAACTGTTTTTT. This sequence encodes CASSPTGRNEKLFF.

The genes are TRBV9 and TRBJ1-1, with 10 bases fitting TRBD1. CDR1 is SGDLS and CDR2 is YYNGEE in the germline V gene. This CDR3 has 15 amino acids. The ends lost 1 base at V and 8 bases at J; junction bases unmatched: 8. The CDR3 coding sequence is TGTGCCAGCAGCGTAAGCGGGACAGGGGAAGAGGAAGCTTTCTTT. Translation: CASSVSGTGEEEAFF.

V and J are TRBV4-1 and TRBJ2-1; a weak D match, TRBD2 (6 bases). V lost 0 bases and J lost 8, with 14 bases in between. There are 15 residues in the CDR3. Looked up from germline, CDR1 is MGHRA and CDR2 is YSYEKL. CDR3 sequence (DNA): TGCGCCAGCAGCCAAGACGGGGCGGGGATCGATGAGCAGTTCTTC. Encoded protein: CASSQDGAGIDEQFF.

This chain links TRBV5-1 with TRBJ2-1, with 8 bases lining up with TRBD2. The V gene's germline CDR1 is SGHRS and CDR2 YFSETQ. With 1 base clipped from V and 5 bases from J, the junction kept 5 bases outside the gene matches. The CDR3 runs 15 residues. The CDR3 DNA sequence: TGCGCCAGCAGCTTGAAACTAGCGGCCAACAATGAGCAGTTCTTC. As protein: CASSLKLAANNEQFF.

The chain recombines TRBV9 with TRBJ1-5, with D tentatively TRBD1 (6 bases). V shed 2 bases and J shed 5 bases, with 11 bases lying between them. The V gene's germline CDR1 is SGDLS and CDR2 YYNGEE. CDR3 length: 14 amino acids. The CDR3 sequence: CASSVGTYDQPQHF. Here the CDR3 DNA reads TGTGCCAGCAGCGTCGGGACATACGATCAGCCCCAGCATTTT.

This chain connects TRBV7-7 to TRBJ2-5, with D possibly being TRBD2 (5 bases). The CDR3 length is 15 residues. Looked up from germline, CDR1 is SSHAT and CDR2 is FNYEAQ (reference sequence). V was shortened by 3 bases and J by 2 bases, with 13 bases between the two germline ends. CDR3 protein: CASSLGSGVQETQYF. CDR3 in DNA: TGTGCCAGCAGCTTGGGGAGTGGGGTGCAAGAGACCCAGTACTTC. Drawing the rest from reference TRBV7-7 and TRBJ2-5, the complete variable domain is GAGVSQSPRYKVTKRGQDVTLRCDPISSHATLYWYQQALGQGPEFLTYFNYEAQPDKSGLPSDRFSAERPEGSISTLTIQRTEQRDSAMYRCASSLGSGVQETQYFGPGTRLLVL.

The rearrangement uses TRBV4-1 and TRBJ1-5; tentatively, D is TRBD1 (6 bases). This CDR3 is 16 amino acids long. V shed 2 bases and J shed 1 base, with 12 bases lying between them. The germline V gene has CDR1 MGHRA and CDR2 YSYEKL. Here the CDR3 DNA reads TGCGCCAGCAGCCAAAGGGGGGGGGACAGCAATCAGCCCCAGCATTTT. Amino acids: CASSQRGGDSNQPQHF.

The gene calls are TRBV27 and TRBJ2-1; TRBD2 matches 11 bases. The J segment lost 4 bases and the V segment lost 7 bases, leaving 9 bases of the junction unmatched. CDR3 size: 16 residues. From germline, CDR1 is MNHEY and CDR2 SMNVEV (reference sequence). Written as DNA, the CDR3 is TGTGCCAGCACCAAACTAGCGGGAGTTTCTTACAATGAGCAGTTCTTC. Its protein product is CASTKLAGVSYNEQFF.

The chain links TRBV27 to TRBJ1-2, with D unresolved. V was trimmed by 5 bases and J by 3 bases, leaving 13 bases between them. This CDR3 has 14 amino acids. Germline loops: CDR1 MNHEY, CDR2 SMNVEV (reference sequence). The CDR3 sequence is CASSDSGWYYGYTF. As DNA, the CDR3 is TGTGCCAGCAGTGATTCAGGATGGTACTATGGCTACACCTTC.